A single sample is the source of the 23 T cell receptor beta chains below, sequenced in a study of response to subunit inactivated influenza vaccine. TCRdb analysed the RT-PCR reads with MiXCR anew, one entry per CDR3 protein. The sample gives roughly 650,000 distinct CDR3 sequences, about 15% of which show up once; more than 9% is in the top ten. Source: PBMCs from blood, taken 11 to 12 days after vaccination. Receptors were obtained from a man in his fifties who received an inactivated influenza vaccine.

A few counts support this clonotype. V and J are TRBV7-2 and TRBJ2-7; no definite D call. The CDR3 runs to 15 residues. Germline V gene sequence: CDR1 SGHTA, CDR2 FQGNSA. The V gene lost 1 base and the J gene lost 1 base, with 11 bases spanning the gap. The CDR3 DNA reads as TGTGCCAGCAGCTTAGTTTTCGGCAGATCCTACGAGCAGTACTTC. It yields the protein CASSLVFGRSYEQYF.

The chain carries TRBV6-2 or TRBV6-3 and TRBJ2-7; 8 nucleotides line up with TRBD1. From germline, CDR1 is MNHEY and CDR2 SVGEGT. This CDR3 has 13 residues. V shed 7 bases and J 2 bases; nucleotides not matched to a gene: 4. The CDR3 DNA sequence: TGTGCCAGCACGGGCAGGGGGCCCTACGAGCAGTACTTC. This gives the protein CASTGRGPYEQYF.

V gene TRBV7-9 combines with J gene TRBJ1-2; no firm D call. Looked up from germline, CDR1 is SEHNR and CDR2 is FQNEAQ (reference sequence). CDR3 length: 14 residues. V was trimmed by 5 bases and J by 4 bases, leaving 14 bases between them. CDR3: CASSPTIQSYGYTF. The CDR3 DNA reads TGTGCCAGCAGCCCGACCATTCAATCCTATGGCTACACCTTC.

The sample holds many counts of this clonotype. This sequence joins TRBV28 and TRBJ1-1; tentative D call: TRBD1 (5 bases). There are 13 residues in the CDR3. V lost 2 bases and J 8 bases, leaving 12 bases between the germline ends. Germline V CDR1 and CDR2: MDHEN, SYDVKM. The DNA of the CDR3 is TGTGCCAGCAGTTTAATGGGGGTCAGGGAAGCTTTCTTT. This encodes CASSLMGVREAFF.

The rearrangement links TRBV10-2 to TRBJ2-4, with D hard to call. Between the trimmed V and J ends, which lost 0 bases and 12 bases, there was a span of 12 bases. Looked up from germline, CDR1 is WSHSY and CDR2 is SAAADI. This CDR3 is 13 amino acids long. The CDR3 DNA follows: TGCGCCAGCAGTGAGTCAAAAGAGGTAACTCAGTACTTC. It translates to CASSESKEVTQYF.

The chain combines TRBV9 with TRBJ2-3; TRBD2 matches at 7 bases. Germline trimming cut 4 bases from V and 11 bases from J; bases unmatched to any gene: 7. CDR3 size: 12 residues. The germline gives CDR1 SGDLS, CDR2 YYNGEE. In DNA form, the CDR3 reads TGTGCCAGCAGCCCACCTGGGAGGGGGCAGTATTTT. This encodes CASSPPGRGQYF. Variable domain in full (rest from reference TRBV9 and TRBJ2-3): DSGVTQTPKHLITATGQRVTLRCSPRSGDLSVYWYQQSLDQGLQFLIQYYNGEERAKGNILERFSAQQFPDLHSELNLSSLELGDSALYFCASSPPGRGQYFGPGTRLTVL.

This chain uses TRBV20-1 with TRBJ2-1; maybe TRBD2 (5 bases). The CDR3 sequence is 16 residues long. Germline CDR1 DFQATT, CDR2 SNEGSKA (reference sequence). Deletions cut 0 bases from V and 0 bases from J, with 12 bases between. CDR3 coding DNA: TGCAGTGCTAGAGATCTCAGCGGAAGCTCCTACAATGAGCAGTTCTTC. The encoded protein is CSARDLSGSSYNEQFF.

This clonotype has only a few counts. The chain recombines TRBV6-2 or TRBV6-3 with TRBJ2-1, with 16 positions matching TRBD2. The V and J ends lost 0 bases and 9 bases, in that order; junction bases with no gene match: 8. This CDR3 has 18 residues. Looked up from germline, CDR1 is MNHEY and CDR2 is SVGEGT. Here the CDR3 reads CASSYSSGTSGGAFEQFF. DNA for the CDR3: TGTGCCAGCAGTTACTCCTCCGGGACTAGCGGGGGGGCCTTTGAGCAGTTCTTC.

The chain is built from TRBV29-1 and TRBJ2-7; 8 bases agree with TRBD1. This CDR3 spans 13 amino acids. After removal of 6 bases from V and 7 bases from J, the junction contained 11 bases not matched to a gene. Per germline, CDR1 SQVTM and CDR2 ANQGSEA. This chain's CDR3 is CSVGQGSTSEQYF. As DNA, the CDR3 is TGCAGCGTAGGACAGGGAAGTACGTCAGAGCAGTACTTC.

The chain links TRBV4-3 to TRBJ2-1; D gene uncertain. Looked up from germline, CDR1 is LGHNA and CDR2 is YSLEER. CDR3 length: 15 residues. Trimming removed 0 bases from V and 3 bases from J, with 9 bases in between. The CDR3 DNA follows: TGCGCCAGCAGCCAAGATCTTGGGGACTACAATGAGCAGTTCTTC. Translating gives CASSQDLGDYNEQFF.

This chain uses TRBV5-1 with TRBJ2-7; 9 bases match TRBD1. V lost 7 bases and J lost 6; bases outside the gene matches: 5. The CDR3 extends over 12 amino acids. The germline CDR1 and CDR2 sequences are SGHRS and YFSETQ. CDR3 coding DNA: TGCGCCAGCCGTGGACAGGGGTCCGAGCAGTACTTC. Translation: CASRGQGSEQYF. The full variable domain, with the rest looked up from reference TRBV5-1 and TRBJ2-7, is KAGVTQTPRYLIKTRGQQVTLSCSPISGHRSVSWYQQTPGQGLQFLFEYFSETQRNKGNFPGRFSGRQFSNSRSEMNVSTLELGDSALYLCASRGQGSEQYFGPGTRLTVT.

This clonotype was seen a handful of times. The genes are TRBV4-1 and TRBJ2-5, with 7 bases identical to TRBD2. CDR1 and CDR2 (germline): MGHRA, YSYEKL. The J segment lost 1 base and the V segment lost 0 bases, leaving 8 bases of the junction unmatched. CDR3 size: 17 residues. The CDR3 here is CASSQDSGTKPQETQYF. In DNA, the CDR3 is TGCGCCAGCAGCCAAGATTCAGGGACTAAGCCCCAAGAGACCCAGTACTTC.

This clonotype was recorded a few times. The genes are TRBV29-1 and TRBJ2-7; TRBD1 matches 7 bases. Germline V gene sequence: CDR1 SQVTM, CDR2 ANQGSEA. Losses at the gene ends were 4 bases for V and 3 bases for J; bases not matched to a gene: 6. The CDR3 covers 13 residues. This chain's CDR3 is CSVGTGLNYEQYF. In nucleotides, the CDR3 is TGCAGCGTTGGGACAGGCCTAAACTACGAGCAGTACTTC.

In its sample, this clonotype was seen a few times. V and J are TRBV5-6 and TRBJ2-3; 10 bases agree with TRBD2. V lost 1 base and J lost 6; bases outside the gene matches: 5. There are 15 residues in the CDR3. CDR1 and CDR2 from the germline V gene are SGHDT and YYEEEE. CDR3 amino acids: CASSLPSSGGDTQYF. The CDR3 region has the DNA TGTGCCAGCAGCTTGCCTTCTAGCGGGGGTGATACGCAGTATTTT. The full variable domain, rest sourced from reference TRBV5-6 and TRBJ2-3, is DAGVTQSPTHLIKTRGQQVTLRCSPKSGHDTVSWYQQALGQGPQFIFQYYEEEERQRGNFPDRFSGHQFPNYSSELNVNALLLGDSALYLCASSLPSSGGDTQYFGPGTRLTVL.

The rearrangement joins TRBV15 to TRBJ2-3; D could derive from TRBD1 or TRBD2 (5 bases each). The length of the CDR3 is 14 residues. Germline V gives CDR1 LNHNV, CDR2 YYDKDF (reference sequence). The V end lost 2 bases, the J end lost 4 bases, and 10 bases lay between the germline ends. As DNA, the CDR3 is TGTGCCACCAGCAGACTAGGGACCCCAGATACGCAGTATTTT. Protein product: CATSRLGTPDTQYF.

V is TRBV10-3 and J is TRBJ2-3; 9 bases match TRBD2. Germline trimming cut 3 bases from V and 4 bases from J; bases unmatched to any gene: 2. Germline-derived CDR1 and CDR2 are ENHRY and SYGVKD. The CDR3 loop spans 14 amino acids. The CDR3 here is CAISESSGADTQYF. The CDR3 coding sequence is TGTGCCATCAGTGAATCTAGCGGGGCAGATACGCAGTATTTT.

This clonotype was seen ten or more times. The CDR3 nucleotides are TGTGCCATCAGTGAGTCAACTAGCGGGGGTGACGAGCAGTACTTC. As protein: CAISESTSGGDEQYF. The gene calls are TRBV10-3 and TRBJ2-7; 11 bases map to TRBD2. V gave up 0 bases and J gave up 5 bases; unmatched junction bases: 3. The CDR3 runs to 15 residues. CDR1 ENHRY and CDR2 SYGVKD come from the germline V gene.

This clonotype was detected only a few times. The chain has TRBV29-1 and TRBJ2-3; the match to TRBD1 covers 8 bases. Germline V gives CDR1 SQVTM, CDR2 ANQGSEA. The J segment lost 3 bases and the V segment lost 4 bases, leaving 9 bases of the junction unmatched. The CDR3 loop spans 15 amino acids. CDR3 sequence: CSVARGQGTTDTQYF. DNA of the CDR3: TGCAGCGTTGCCCGCGGACAGGGTACGACAGATACGCAGTATTTT.

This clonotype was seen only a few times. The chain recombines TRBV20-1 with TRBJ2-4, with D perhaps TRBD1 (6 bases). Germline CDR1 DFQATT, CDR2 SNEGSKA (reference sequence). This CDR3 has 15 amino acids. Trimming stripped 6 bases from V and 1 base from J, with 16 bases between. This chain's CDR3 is CSARDTLTAKNIQYF. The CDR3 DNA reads TGCAGTGCCAGGGACACCTTGACGGCCAAAAACATTCAGTACTTC.

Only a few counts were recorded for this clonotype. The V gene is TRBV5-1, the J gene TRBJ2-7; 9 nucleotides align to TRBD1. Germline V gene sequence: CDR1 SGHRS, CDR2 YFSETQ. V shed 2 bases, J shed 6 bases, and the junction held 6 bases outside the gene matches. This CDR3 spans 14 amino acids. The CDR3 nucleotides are TGCGCCAGCAGCTTTACAGGGGGCTGGTTCGAGCAGTACTTC. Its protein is CASSFTGGWFEQYF.

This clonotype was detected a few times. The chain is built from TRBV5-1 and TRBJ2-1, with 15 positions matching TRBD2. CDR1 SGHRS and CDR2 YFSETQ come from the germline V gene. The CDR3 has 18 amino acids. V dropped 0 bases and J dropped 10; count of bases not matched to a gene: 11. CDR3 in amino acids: CASSLDPFGLAGGEEQFF. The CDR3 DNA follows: TGCGCCAGCAGCTTGGATCCCTTCGGACTAGCGGGAGGGGAGGAGCAGTTCTTC.

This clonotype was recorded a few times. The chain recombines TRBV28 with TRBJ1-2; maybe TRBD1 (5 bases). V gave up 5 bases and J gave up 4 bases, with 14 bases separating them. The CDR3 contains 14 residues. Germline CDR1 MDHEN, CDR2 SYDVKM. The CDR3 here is CASSPLEGRYGYTF. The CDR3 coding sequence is TGTGCCAGCAGTCCCCTAGAGGGGCGCTATGGCTACACCTTC.

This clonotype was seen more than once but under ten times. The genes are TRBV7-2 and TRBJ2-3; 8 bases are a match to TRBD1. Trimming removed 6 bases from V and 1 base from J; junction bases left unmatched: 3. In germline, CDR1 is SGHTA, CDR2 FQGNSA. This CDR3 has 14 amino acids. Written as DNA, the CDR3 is TGTGCCAGCAGATTGGACAGGGGCACAGATACGCAGTATTTT. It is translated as CASRLDRGTDTQYF.